These 7 T cell receptor beta chains were sequenced from one sample in a study of cytomegalovirus exposure and HLA in healthy donors. With 60 Vbeta and 13 Jbeta primers, the PCR was carried out. Sequenced by immunoSEQ multiplex PCR; TCRdb stores in-frame clones only, minus some. This sample carries about 130,000 clones, just under 85% of them seen once, and the ten largest clones take 2.7%. The specimen sequenced was PBMCs. Source of these receptors: a boy aged 2 to 10 in good health and CMV-seronegative.

V usage is TRBV5-4 and J usage is TRBJ2-3, with unresolved D. Trimming cost V 0 bases and J 3 bases, with 8 bases left between them. CDR3 length: 14 amino acids. The germline CDR1 and CDR2 sequences are SGHNT and YYREEE (reference sequence). Here the CDR3 reads CASSLGATTDTQYF. The CDR3 region has the DNA TGTGCCAGCAGCTTGGGGGCAACGACAGATACGCAGTATTTT. The entire variable domain, with the rest obtained from reference TRBV5-4 and TRBJ2-3, is as follows: ETGVTQSPTHLIKTRGQQVTLRCSSQSGHNTVSWYQQALGQGPQFIFQYYREEENGRGNFPPRFSGLQFPNYSSELNVNALELDDSALYLCASSLGATTDTQYFGPGTRLTVL.

This rearrangement joins TRBV9 to TRBJ1-2; TRBD1 matches 11 bases. V trimming: 4 bases; J trimming: 3 bases; junction bases outside the gene matches: 5. The CDR3 is made up of 15 amino acids. Germline assignment: CDR1 SGDLS and CDR2 YYNGEE. CDR3 in amino acids: CASSPGQGADYGYTF. The CDR3 coding sequence is TGTGCCAGCAGCCCAGGACAGGGGGCGGACTATGGCTACACCTTC.

DNA for the CDR3: TGCGCCAGCAGCCCAGGGGGCGGAACTGAAGCTTTCTTT. Translated: CASSPGGGTEAFF. This chain links TRBV5-1 with TRBJ1-1; 8 nucleotides match TRBD1. CDR3 length: 13 amino acids. The V gene's germline CDR1 is SGHRS and CDR2 YFSETQ. With V trimmed by 4 bases and J by 5 bases, 4 bases remained unmatched.

The chain is built from TRBV28 and TRBJ1-2; TRBD1 matches 10 bases. The CDR3 loop spans 16 amino acids. Germline V gene data show CDR1 as MDHEN and CDR2 as SYDVKM. Unmatched junction bases numbered 5, after V lost 4 bases and J lost 0 bases. The CDR3 reads CASSSRDRGSNYGYTF. The CDR3 bases are TGTGCCAGCAGTTCCCGGGACAGGGGTTCTAACTATGGCTACACCTTC.

This chain links TRBV25-1 with TRBJ1-2; D gene uncertain. The CDR3 spans 14 residues. The V end was cut by 4 bases, the J end by 7 bases, with 16 bases between. In germline, CDR1 is MGHDK, CDR2 SYGVNS. CDR3 in amino acids: CASSASPGAGGYTF. CDR3 DNA: TGTGCCAGCAGTGCCTCCCCGGGAGCGGGTGGCTACACCTTC.

This sequence joins TRBV6-6 and TRBJ2-1; D possibly corresponds to TRBD2 (6 bases). From germline, CDR1 is MNHNY and CDR2 SVGAGI (reference sequence). This CDR3 is built from 15 residues. Trimming removed 0 bases from V and 3 bases from J, with 9 bases in between. DNA of the CDR3: TGTGCCAGCAGTTACTCCGGGAGTGGCTACAATGAGCAGTTCTTC. Residues: CASSYSGSGYNEQFF.

As DNA, the CDR3 is TGTGCCAGCGGGACAGTAGGGACTGAAGCTTTCTTT. Translation: CASGTVGTEAFF. The rearrangement joins TRBV10-3 to TRBJ1-1, with TRBD1 matching 7 bases. Germline loops: CDR1 ENHRY, CDR2 SYGVKD. V was clipped by 10 bases and J by 5 bases; unmatched bases: 7. This CDR3 is built from 12 residues.